Many counts were recorded for the clone carrying this T cell receptor (beta chain). This sample's time point: sample taken at primary tumor resection. Some 72 TRACERx patients with early, untreated non-small cell lung cancer donated samples. From tumor, nontumor lung or frozen PBMC, whole RNA was taken unsorted for sequencing. The sample originates from a study of spatial heterogeneity in lung cancer. The CDR3 spans 14 residues. Per germline, CDR1 ENHRY and CDR2 SYGVKD. With 7 bases clipped from V and 2 bases from J, the junction kept 2 bases outside the gene matches. In the library, each TCR cDNA molecule bore its own unique molecular identifier. In TCRdb, the 5' RACE reads were re-called with MiXCR into one record per CDR3 protein. This sample has approximately 40,000 distinct CDR3 sequences, with about 7.7% found just once.

The genes are TRBV10-3 and TRBJ2-7; 13 nucleotides match TRBD2. The TCR originated in a female donor with early-stage non-small cell lung cancer. The source material was PBMCs, sampled at surgery. For the CDR3, the DNA is TGTGCCATCACCGGGACTAGCGGGACCTACGAGCAGTACTTC. Translated, it gives CAITGTSGTYEQYF.